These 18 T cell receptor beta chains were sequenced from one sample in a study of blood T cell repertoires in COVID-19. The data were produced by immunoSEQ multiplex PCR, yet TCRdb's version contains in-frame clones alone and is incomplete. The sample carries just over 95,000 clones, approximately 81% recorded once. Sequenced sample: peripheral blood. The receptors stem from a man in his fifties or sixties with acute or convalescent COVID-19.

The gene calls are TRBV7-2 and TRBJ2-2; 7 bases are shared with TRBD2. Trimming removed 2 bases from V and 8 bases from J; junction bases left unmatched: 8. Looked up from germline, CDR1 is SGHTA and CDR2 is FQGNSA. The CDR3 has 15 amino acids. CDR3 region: CASSLPAGKLGELFF. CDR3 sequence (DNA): TGTGCCAGCAGCTTACCAGCGGGAAAACTAGGGGAGCTGTTTTTT.

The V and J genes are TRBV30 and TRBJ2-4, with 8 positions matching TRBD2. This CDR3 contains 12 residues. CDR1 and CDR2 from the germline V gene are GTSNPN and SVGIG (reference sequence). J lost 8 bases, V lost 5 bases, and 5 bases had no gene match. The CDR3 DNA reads TGTGCCTGGCGGGGGGGCGGGGACATTCAGTACTTC. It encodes CAWRGGGDIQYF. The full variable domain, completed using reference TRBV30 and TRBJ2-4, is SQTIHQWPATLVQPVGSPLSLECTVEGTSNPNLYWYRQAAGRGLQLLFYSVGIGQISSEVPQNLSASRPQDRQFILSSKKLLLSDSGFYLCAWRGGGDIQYFGAGTRLSVL.

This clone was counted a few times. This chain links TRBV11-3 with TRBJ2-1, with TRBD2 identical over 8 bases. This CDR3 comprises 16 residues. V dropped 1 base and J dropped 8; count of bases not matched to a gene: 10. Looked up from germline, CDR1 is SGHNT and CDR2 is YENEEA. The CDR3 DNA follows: TGTGCCAGCAGCTTAGGGGGAGGCGGGAGGATGGATGAGCAGTTCTTC. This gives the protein CASSLGGGGRMDEQFF.

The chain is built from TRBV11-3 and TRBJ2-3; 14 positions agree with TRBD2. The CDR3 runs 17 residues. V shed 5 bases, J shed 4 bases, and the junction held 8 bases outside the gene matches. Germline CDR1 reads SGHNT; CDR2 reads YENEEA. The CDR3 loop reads CASSPGLAGEQADTQYF. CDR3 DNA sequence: TGTGCCAGCAGCCCGGGACTAGCGGGAGAGCAGGCAGATACGCAGTATTTT.

The CDR3 DNA reads as TGTGCCAGCAGTCTCGAGGGAGGTACCGGGGAGCTGTTTTTT. This codes for CASSLEGGTGELFF. V gene TRBV6-4 combines with J gene TRBJ2-2; a possible D gene is TRBD2 (6 bases). V was pared by 5 bases and J by 5 bases, with 12 bases between. This CDR3 is built from 14 residues. Germline CDR1 is MRHNA and CDR2 is SNTAGT.

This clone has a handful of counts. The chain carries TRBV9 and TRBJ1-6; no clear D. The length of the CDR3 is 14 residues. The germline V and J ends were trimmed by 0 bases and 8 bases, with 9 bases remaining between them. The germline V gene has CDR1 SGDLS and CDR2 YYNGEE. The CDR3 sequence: CASSVAPSDSPLHF. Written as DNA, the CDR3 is TGTGCCAGCAGCGTAGCCCCGTCGGATTCACCCCTCCACTTT.

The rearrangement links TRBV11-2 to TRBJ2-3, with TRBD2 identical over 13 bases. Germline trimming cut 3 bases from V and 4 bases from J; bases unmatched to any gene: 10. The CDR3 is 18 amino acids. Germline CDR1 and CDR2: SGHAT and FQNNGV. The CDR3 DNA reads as TGTGCCAGCAGCTTTCTCCGGACTAGCGGGAGAATCGCAGATACGCAGTATTTT. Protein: CASSFLRTSGRIADTQYF.

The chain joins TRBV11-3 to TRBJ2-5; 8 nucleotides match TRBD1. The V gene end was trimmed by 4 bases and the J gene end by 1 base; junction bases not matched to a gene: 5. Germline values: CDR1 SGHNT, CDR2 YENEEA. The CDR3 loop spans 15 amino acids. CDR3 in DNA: TGTGCCAGCAGCTCCTGGGACAGGTTCCAAGAGACCCAGTACTTC. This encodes CASSSWDRFQETQYF.

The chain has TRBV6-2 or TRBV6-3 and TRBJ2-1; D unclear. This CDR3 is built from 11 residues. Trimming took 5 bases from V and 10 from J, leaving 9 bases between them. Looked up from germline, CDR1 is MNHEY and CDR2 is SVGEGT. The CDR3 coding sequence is TGTGCCAGCAGTATAGTGAGCGAGCAGTTCTTC. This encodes CASSIVSEQFF.

The CDR3 region is CASSVEWGQGSYNEQFF. CDR3 bases: TGTGCCAGCAGCGTAGAATGGGGACAGGGTTCCTACAATGAGCAGTTCTTC. The J gene is TRBJ2-1, the V gene TRBV9; TRBD1 aligns across 9 bases. Germline V gene sequence: CDR1 SGDLS, CDR2 YYNGEE. The CDR3 is 17 residues long. V was pared by 0 bases and J by 1 base, with 5 bases of the junction left unmatched.

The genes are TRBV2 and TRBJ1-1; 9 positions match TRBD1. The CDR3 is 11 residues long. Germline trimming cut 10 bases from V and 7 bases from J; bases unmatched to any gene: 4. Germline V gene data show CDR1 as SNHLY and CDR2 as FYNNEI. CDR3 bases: TGTGCCACCCCGGGACAGGGTGAAGCTTTCTTT. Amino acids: CATPGQGEAFF. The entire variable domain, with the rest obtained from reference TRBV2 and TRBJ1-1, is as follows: EPEVTQTPSHQVTQMGQEVILRCVPISNHLYFYWYRQILGQKVEFLVSFYNNEISEKSEIFDDQFSVERPDGSNFTLKIRSTKLEDSAMYFCATPGQGEAFFGQGTRLTVV.

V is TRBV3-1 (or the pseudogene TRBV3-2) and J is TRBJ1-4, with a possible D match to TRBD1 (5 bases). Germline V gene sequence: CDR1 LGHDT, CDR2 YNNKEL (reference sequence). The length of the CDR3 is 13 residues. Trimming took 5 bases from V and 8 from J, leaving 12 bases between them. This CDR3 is CASSFNRGEKLFF. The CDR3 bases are TGTGCCAGCAGCTTCAATAGGGGAGAAAAACTGTTTTTT.

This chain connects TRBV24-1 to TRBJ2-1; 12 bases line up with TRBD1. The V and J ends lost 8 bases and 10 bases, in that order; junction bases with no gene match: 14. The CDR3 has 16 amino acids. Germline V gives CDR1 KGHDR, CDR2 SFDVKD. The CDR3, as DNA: TGTGCCACCAATGGAGGGACAGGGGGCGCGTACGAGGAGCAGTTCTTC. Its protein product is CATNGGTGGAYEEQFF.

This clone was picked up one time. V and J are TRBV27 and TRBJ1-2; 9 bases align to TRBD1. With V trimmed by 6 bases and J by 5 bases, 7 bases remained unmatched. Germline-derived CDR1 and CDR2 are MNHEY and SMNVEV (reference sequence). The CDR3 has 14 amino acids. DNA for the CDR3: TGTGCCAGCAGCATACAGGGGGCGAGGTATGGCTACACCTTC. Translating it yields CASSIQGARYGYTF.

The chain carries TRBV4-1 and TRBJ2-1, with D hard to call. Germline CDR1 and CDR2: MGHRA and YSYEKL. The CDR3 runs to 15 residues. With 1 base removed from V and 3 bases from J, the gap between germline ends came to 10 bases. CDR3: CASSQGSSYYNEQFF. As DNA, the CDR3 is TGCGCCAGCAGCCAAGGTTCTTCTTACTACAATGAGCAGTTCTTC.

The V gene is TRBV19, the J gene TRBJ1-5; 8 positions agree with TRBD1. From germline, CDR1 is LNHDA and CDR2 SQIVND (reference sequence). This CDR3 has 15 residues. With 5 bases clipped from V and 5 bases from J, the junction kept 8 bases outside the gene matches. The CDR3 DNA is TGTGCCAGTAGTGACAGGGGTCAGAGGGATCAGCCCCAGCATTTT. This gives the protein CASSDRGQRDQPQHF.

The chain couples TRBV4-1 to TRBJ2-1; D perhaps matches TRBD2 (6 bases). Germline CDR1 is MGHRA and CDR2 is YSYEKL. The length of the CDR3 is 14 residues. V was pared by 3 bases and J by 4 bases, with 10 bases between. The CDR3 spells CASSQGLDYNEQFF. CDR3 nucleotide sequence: TGCGCCAGCAGCCAGGGACTTGATTACAATGAGCAGTTCTTC.

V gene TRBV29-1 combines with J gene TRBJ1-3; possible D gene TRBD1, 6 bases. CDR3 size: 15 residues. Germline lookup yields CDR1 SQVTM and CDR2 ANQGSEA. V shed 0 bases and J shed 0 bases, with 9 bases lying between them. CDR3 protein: CSVEELGASGNTIYF. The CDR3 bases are TGCAGCGTTGAAGAGTTGGGGGCCTCTGGAAACACCATATATTTT.